This T cell receptor beta chain originates from a study of esophageal squamous cell carcinoma under preoperative chemotherapy. The time point here: before preoperative PTX-NDP chemotherapy. Before surgery, patients were given preoperative paclitaxel-nedaplatin chemotherapy. Each CDR3 protein gets one entry after TCRdb re-called the PCR reads with MiXCR. Among approximately 30,000 distinct CDR3 sequences listed, roughly half were seen once. The CDR3 contains 13 residues. V lost 6 bases, J lost 11 bases, and 7 bases stayed unmatched. CDR1 and CDR2 from the germline V gene are LGHNT and FRNRAP. The TCR comes from a human donor with esophageal squamous cell carcinoma. The donor label of this sample is uncertain. The biological material was taken from a patient given preoperative chemotherapy. The chain recombines TRBV12-5 with TRBJ2-5; 12 positions match TRBD2. The CDR3 sequence: CASGPSGRGEQYF. Written as DNA, the CDR3 is TGTGCTAGTGGCCCTAGCGGGAGGGGTGAGCAGTACTTC.